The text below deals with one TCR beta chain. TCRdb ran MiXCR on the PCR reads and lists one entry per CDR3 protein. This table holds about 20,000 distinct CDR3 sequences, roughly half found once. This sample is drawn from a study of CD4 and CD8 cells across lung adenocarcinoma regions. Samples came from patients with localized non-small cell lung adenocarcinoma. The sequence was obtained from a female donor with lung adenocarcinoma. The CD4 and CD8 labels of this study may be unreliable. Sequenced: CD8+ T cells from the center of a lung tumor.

Here the CDR3 reads CASSRGGTDFEAFF. The CDR3 DNA sequence: TGTGCCAGCAGCCGCGGCGGGACAGACTTTGAAGCTTTCTTT. The J gene is TRBJ1-1, the V gene TRBV7-2; 7 nucleotides agree with TRBD1. V lost 5 bases, J lost 7 bases, and 10 bases stayed unmatched. This CDR3 region has 14 residues. Germline CDR1 reads SGHTA; CDR2 reads FQGNSA.